These 30 T cell receptor beta chains share one sample of origin, sequenced in a study of blood T cell repertoires in COVID-19. Assay: immunoSEQ multiplex PCR; the TCRdb copy retains only in-frame clones and omits some. The data show tens of thousands of clones, with around 75% seen just once and roughly 61% held by the top ten. Sequenced sample: peripheral blood. The source is a man aged 80 or over with acute or convalescent COVID-19.

This sequence joins TRBV24-1 and TRBJ2-1; tentatively, D is TRBD2 (5 bases). Germline-derived CDR1 and CDR2 are KGHDR and SFDVKD. Between the trimmed V and J ends, which lost 6 bases and 8 bases, there was a span of 16 bases. The CDR3 has 14 amino acids. CDR3 sequence reads: CATSRGLSFDEQFF. The DNA of the CDR3 is TGTGCCACCAGTCGAGGACTCAGCTTCGATGAGCAGTTCTTC.

The rearrangement uses TRBV29-1 and TRBJ2-7; weak D call: TRBD2 (6 bases). Trimming cost V 7 bases and J 6 bases, with 13 bases left between them. The CDR3 spans 11 residues. Germline V lookup: CDR1 SQVTM, CDR2 ANQGSEA. This CDR3 reads CSAGLASEQYF. DNA for the CDR3: TGCAGCGCGGGACTCGCATCCGAGCAGTACTTC.

The CDR3: CASARLAGEGIQYF. Here the CDR3 DNA reads TGTGCCAGCGCGCGACTAGCGGGAGAGGGCATTCAGTACTTC. This rearrangement joins TRBV2 to TRBJ2-4, with TRBD2 identical over 12 bases. Germline V gene lookup returns CDR1 SNHLY and CDR2 FYNNEI. The CDR3 sequence is 14 residues long. J gave up 9 bases and V 8 bases, and 8 bases lay outside the gene matches. Complete variable domain (other parts from reference TRBV2 and TRBJ2-4): EPEVTQTPSHQVTQMGQEVILRCVPISNHLYFYWYRQILGQKVEFLVSFYNNEISEKSEIFDDQFSVERPDGSNFTLKIRSTKLEDSAMYFCASARLAGEGIQYFGAGTRLSVL.

V is TRBV4-1 and J is TRBJ2-1; 7 nucleotides match TRBD2. Germline loops: CDR1 MGHRA, CDR2 YSYEKL. This CDR3 region has 16 residues. J gave up 3 bases and V 1 base, and 6 bases lay outside the gene matches. CDR3 in amino acids: CASSQGSAGIYNEQFF. DNA for the CDR3: TGCGCCAGCAGCCAAGGATCAGCGGGGATCTACAATGAGCAGTTCTTC.

This rearrangement joins TRBV7-2 to TRBJ1-6; no clear D. The V end lost 1 base, the J end lost 7 bases, and 8 bases lay between the germline ends. From germline, CDR1 is SGHTA and CDR2 FQGNSA. The CDR3 contains 14 residues. The CDR3 loop reads CASSLVPGNSPLHF. Here the CDR3 DNA reads TGTGCCAGCAGCTTAGTCCCGGGAAATTCACCCCTCCACTTT. Based on the CDR3 plus reference TRBV7-2 and TRBJ1-6, the full variable domain is GAGVSQSPSNKVTEKGKDVELRCDPISGHTALYWYRQSLGQGLEFLIYFQGNSAPDKSGLPSDRFSAERTGGSVSTLTIQRTQQEDSAVYLCASSLVPGNSPLHFGNGTRLTVT.

The chain links TRBV28 to TRBJ2-7; 7 bases fit TRBD2. Germline lookup yields CDR1 MDHEN and CDR2 SYDVKM. The CDR3 length is 17 residues. Germline trimming cut 4 bases from V and 7 bases from J; bases unmatched to any gene: 19. This CDR3 is CASSSPSGWGVTGEQYF. In DNA form, the CDR3 reads TGTGCCAGCAGTTCGCCTAGCGGTTGGGGGGTTACGGGAGAGCAGTACTTC.

The chain combines TRBV28 with TRBJ1-1; no clear D gene. Germline loops: CDR1 MDHEN, CDR2 SYDVKM. Between the trimmed V and J ends, which lost 5 bases and 4 bases, there was a span of 14 bases. The CDR3 totals 14 residues. The CDR3 DNA reads TGTGCCAGCAGTCCTACAGTTAGGTTCACTGAAGCTTTCTTT. Residues: CASSPTVRFTEAFF.

CDR3 in DNA: TGTGCCCCCTCAGGGCCGAGTAATGAGCAGTTCTTC. Amino acids: CAPSGPSNEQFF. V usage is TRBV18 and J usage is TRBJ2-1; D possibly corresponds to TRBD1 (5 bases). CDR3 length: 12 residues. V was clipped by 11 bases and J by 7 bases, with 15 bases between them. Germline V gene sequence: CDR1 KGHSH, CDR2 LQKENI. The full variable domain, with the rest looked up from reference TRBV18 and TRBJ2-1, is NAGVMQNPRHLVRRRGQEARLRCSPMKGHSHVYWYRQLPEEGLKFMVYLQKENIIDESGMPKERFSAEFPKEGPSILRIQQVVRGDSAAYFCAPSGPSNEQFFGPGTRLTVL.

This chain connects TRBV2 to TRBJ1-2; TRBD1 aligns across 7 bases. Losses at the gene ends were 3 bases for V and 7 bases for J; bases not matched to a gene: 5. CDR1 and CDR2 (germline): SNHLY, FYNNEI. This CDR3 has 13 amino acids. CDR3 sequence (DNA): TGTGCCAGCAGTGAGACAGGGCTTGGTGGCTACACCTTC. Translation: CASSETGLGGYTF.

V and J are TRBV7-2 and TRBJ2-2; possible D gene TRBD2, 6 bases. V shed 4 bases and J shed 7 bases, with 10 bases lying between them. The CDR3 is 13 residues long. The germline V gene encodes CDR1 SGHTA and CDR2 FQGNSA. CDR3 loop: CASSSRRDGELFF. CDR3 nucleotide sequence: TGTGCCAGCAGCTCGCGGAGGGACGGGGAGCTGTTTTTT.

The V gene is TRBV18, the J gene TRBJ1-1, with D maybe TRBD1 (6 bases). Germline CDR1 reads KGHSH; CDR2 reads LQKENI. Trimming took off 0 bases at V and 1 base at J, with 15 bases between the two ends. This CDR3 contains 17 residues. The CDR3 region has the DNA TGTGCCAGCTCACCACCCGGGGCCCTGACAGGGAACACTGAAGCTTTCTTT. Protein: CASSPPGALTGNTEAFF.

This clone came up once. The rearrangement links TRBV29-1 to TRBJ2-2, with TRBD1 identical over 10 bases. The CDR3 loop spans 14 amino acids. The V gene's germline CDR1 is SQVTM and CDR2 ANQGSEA. J gave up 6 bases and V 6 bases, and 7 bases lay outside the gene matches. Written as DNA, the CDR3 is TGCAGCGTCCCGGGACAGGGGTCCTCCGGGGAGCTGTTTTTT. It translates to CSVPGQGSSGELFF.

The chain carries TRBV2 and TRBJ2-5; 9 bases are shared with TRBD2. Germline V lookup: CDR1 SNHLY, CDR2 FYNNEI. The CDR3 contains 15 residues. V gave up 8 bases and J gave up 4 bases; unmatched junction bases: 11. The CDR3 DNA follows: TGTGCCAGCTCAAGGGCGGGGGGGAGGCTAGAGACCCAGTACTTC. It encodes CASSRAGGRLETQYF.

The CDR3 bases are TGTGCCAGCAGCTCCCTAGGGGGCATCTACAATGAGCAGTTCTTC. Its protein is CASSSLGGIYNEQFF. The chain has TRBV11-2 and TRBJ2-1; 7 nucleotides align to TRBD1. The germline V gene encodes CDR1 SGHAT and CDR2 FQNNGV. The CDR3 sequence is 15 residues long. V shed 4 bases and J 3 bases; nucleotides not matched to a gene: 6.

CDR3 residues: CASSLRTGGEAPNTNTQYF. In nucleotides, the CDR3 is TGTGCCAGCAGCTTAAGGACAGGGGGCGAAGCGCCCAACACGAATACGCAGTATTTT. J is TRBJ2-3 and V is TRBV7-2, with TRBD1 identical over 11 bases. CDR1 SGHTA and CDR2 FQGNSA come from the germline V gene. This CDR3 contains 19 residues. The trim removed 2 bases at V and 7 bases at J, leaving 17 bases unmatched. The full variable domain, with the rest looked up from reference TRBV7-2 and TRBJ2-3, is GAGVSQSPSNKVTEKGKDVELRCDPISGHTALYWYRQSLGQGLEFLIYFQGNSAPDKSGLPSDRFSAERTGGSVSTLTIQRTQQEDSAVYLCASSLRTGGEAPNTNTQYFGPGTRLTVL.

The CDR3, as DNA: TGTGCCAGCAGCGTAGGGGGCTGGAGCAATCAGCCCCAGCATTTT. Its protein product is CASSVGGWSNQPQHF. J is TRBJ1-5 and V is TRBV9, with TRBD1 as a possible D gene (5 bases). CDR1 SGDLS and CDR2 YYNGEE come from the germline V gene. Trimming cost V 0 bases and J 1 base, with 8 bases left between them. This CDR3 has 15 residues.

The chain has TRBV19 and TRBJ1-5; D not resolved. V lost 1 base to trimming and J lost 0 bases, with 13 bases between them. CDR1 and CDR2 (germline): LNHDA, SQIVND (reference sequence). CDR3 size: 17 residues. CDR3 in DNA: TGTGCCAGTAGTATAGCGGTTCCAGGCTATAGCAATCAGCCCCAGCATTTT. It translates to CASSIAVPGYSNQPQHF.

V and J are TRBV19 and TRBJ2-7; D is ambiguous. Deletions cut 1 base from V and 1 base from J, with 5 bases between. Per the germline V gene, CDR1 is LNHDA and CDR2 is SQIVND (reference sequence). This CDR3 spans 13 amino acids. The CDR3 is CASSIAVSYEQYF. The CDR3 coding sequence is TGTGCCAGTAGTATAGCCGTTTCCTACGAGCAGTACTTC.

V is TRBV5-1 and J is TRBJ1-3; D may be TRBD1 (5 bases). V shed 5 bases and J shed 0 bases, with 12 bases lying between them. Looked up from germline, CDR1 is SGHRS and CDR2 is YFSETQ. The CDR3 is 15 residues long. CDR3 coding DNA: TGCGCCAGCAGGTTGACAGCCCTCTCTGGAAACACCATATATTTT. Protein sequence: CASRLTALSGNTIYF.

This clone was found many times. The CDR3 bases are TGTGCCAGTAGTCGAGGAGGGGCTTATAGCAATCAGCCCCAGCATTTT. It codes for CASSRGGAYSNQPQHF. V is TRBV19 and J is TRBJ1-5; possibly TRBD1 for D (5 bases). In germline, CDR1 is LNHDA, CDR2 SQIVND (reference sequence). V lost 5 bases and J lost 0, with 14 bases in between. The length of the CDR3 is 16 residues.

CDR3 nucleotides: TGTGCCATCAGTGATGGCGGCTTACTCAAGCAGTACTTC. This codes for CAISDGGLLKQYF. The rearrangement joins TRBV10-3 to TRBJ2-7, with no clear D. CDR3 size: 13 residues. Between the trimmed V and J ends, which lost 3 bases and 8 bases, there was a span of 14 bases. Germline CDR1 and CDR2: ENHRY and SYGVKD.

J is TRBJ1-5 and V is TRBV6-2 or TRBV6-3; perhaps TRBD1 as D (5 bases). Germline CDR1 MNHEY, CDR2 SVGEGT. V lost 5 bases, J lost 3 bases, and 14 bases lay in between. The CDR3 length is 15 residues. The CDR3 DNA is TGTGCCAGCAGTGCGGCAGGGTCTAACAATCAGCCCCAGCATTTT. Translating it yields CASSAAGSNNQPQHF.

This clone was counted once. The J gene is TRBJ1-1, the V gene TRBV28; D is perhaps TRBD1 (6 bases). This CDR3 region has 16 residues. Germline V gene data show CDR1 as MDHEN and CDR2 as SYDVKM. Trimming shortened V by 4 bases and J by 4 bases, and 19 bases separated the two germline ends. This chain's CDR3 is CASSSIDRYGGTEAFF. CDR3 nucleotide sequence: TGTGCCAGCAGTTCTATTGACAGGTACGGCGGCACTGAAGCTTTCTTT.

The V call is TRBV6-5, the J call TRBJ2-5; no reliable D call. CDR3 length equals 13 residues. CDR1 is MNHEY, CDR2 SVGAGI, per germline. Trimming shortened V by 10 bases and J by 1 base, and 13 bases separated the two germline ends. CDR3 nucleotides: TGTGCCACCCTCAGACAAGTCCAAGAGACCCAGTACTTC. Its translation: CATLRQVQETQYF.

This rearrangement joins TRBV3-1 (or the pseudogene TRBV3-2) to TRBJ2-7, with 8 bases matching TRBD1. Per germline, CDR1 LGHDT and CDR2 YNNKEL (reference sequence). The CDR3 loop spans 16 amino acids. Trimming took 3 bases from V and 0 from J; bases not matched to a gene: 7. The CDR3 reads CASSHTRQGSSYEQYF. The CDR3 DNA follows: TGTGCCAGCAGCCACACCAGACAGGGGTCCTCCTACGAGCAGTACTTC.

The table lists this clone with a count of one. V is TRBV2 and J is TRBJ1-4; D is unclear. Per the germline V gene, CDR1 is SNHLY and CDR2 is FYNNEI. V gave up 5 bases and J gave up 0 bases, with 10 bases separating them. The CDR3 covers 15 residues. CDR3 nucleotides: TGTGCCAGCAGTAAGCTCGGTGCAACTAATGAAAAACTGTTTTTT. Its protein product is CASSKLGATNEKLFF.

The chain recombines TRBV7-9 with TRBJ2-5, with TRBD2 matching 9 bases. CDR1 and CDR2 (germline): SEHNR, FQNEAQ (reference sequence). J was trimmed by 5 bases and V by 1 base; bases with no gene match: 11. This CDR3 contains 17 residues. The CDR3 coding sequence is TGTGCCAGCAGCTTAGGCCTAGCGGGACGGGGGGTGGAGACCCAGTACTTC. Translated: CASSLGLAGRGVETQYF.

The chain joins TRBV20-1 to TRBJ2-1; D remains unclear. Trimming took 5 bases from V and 8 from J, leaving 10 bases between them. The CDR3 spans 11 residues. The V gene's germline CDR1 is DFQATT and CDR2 SNEGSKA (reference sequence). CDR3 residues: CSALNRYEQFF. CDR3 nucleotides: TGCAGTGCTCTCAATCGGTATGAGCAGTTCTTC.

The chain employs TRBV6-2 or TRBV6-3 and TRBJ1-4, with 9 bases lining up with TRBD1. Unmatched junction bases numbered 4, after V lost 5 bases and J lost 6 bases. Germline lookup yields CDR1 MNHEY and CDR2 SVGEGT. This CDR3 contains 14 residues. Here the CDR3 reads CASSDRDRDEKLFF. The CDR3 DNA reads as TGTGCCAGCAGTGACCGGGACAGGGATGAAAAACTGTTTTTT.

This clone has just a few counts. V gene TRBV10-3 combines with J gene TRBJ2-2; 12 bases are a match to TRBD2. Germline assignment: CDR1 ENHRY and CDR2 SYGVKD. CDR3 length equals 17 residues. Unmatched junction bases numbered 6, after V lost 3 bases and J lost 4 bases. DNA of the CDR3: TGTGCCATCAGTGAAAACCTAGCGGGAGGGTCCACCGGGGAGCTGTTTTTT. This gives the protein CAISENLAGGSTGELFF.